This TCR beta chain was captured in a study of blood T cell repertoires in COVID-19. Background on the study: COVID-19 samples collected from the United States, Italy and Spain covered acute and convalescent phases.

Trimming cost V 10 bases and J 4 bases, with 14 bases left between them. Germline lookup yields CDR1 MDHEN and CDR2 SYDVKM. The CDR3 is 14 amino acids. In the original workflow: How many nucleated cells were present was estimated from reference gene primer amplification. Profiling relied on immunoSEQ multiplex PCR, and the TCRdb table lists in-frame clones only, not all of them. V and J calls plus clone size are reproduced from that table; the DNA served to infer D and trimming. The sample has under 130,000 clones; roughly nine tenths are singletons. Sequenced input: peripheral blood. The chain links TRBV28 to TRBJ1-6; D may be TRBD1 (6 bases). The receptor was derived from a man aged 50 to 59 in a cohort sampled during active COVID-19. The CDR3 DNA follows: TGTGCCACCCGTCCGGGACATTATAATTCACCCCTCCACTTT. It translates to CATRPGHYNSPLHF.